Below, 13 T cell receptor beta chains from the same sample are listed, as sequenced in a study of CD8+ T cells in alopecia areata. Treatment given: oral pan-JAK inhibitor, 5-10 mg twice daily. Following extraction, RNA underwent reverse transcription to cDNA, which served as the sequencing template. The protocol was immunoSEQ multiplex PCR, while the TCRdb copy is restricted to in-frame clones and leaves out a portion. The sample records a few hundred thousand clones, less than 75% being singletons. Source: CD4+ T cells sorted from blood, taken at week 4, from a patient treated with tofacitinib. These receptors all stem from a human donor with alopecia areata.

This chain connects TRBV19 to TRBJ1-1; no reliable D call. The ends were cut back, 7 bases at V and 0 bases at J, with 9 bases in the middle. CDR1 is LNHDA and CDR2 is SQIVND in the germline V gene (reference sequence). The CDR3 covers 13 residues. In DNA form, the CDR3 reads TGTGCCAGTACCCTATCCATGAACACTGAAGCTTTCTTT. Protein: CASTLSMNTEAFF.

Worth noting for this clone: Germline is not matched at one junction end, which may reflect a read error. The CDR3 nucleotides read TGTGCCAGCAGCCTCGGGACACTACGAAACACTGAAGCCTTCTTT. As protein: CASSLGTLRNTEAFF. J is TRBJ1-1 and V is TRBV7-2; tentative D call: TRBD1 (6 bases). The germline CDR1 and CDR2 sequences are SGHTA and FQGNSA. This CDR3 is built from 15 residues.

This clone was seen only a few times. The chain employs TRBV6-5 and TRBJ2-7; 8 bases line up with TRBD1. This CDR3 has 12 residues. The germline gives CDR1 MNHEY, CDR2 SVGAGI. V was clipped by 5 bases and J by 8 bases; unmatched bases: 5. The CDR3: CASSPGQGQQYF. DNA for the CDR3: TGTGCCAGCAGTCCCGGACAGGGACAGCAGTACTTC.

CDR3 sequence (DNA): TGCGCCAGCAGCCAAGGCCCTCACCCAACCAACACAGATACGCAGTATTTT. Protein sequence: CASSQGPHPTNTDTQYF. The chain has TRBV4-3 and TRBJ2-3; no reliable D call. Germline V gene sequence: CDR1 LGHNA, CDR2 YSLEER. V lost 1 base and J lost 2, with 16 bases in between. CDR3 length: 17 amino acids.

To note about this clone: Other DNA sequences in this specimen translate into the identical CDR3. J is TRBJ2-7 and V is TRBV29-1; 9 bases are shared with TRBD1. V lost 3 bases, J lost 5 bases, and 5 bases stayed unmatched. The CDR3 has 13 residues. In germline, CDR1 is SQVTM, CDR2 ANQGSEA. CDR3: CSVEGDRVDEQYF. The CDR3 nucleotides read TGCAGCGTTGAGGGGGACAGGGTGGACGAGCAGTACTTC.

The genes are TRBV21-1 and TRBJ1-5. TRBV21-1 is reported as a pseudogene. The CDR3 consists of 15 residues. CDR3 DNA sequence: TGTGCCAGCAGCAACGGAGGACACGCTGGGCAGCCCCAGCATTTT. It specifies CASSNGGHAGQPQHF.

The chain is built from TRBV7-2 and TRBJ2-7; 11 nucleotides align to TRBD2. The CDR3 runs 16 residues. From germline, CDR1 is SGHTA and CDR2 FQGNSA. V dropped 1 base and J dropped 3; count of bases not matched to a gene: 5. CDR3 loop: CASSLGRLAGGYEQYF. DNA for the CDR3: TGTGCCAGCAGCTTAGGGCGGCTAGCGGGGGGCTACGAGCAGTACTTC.

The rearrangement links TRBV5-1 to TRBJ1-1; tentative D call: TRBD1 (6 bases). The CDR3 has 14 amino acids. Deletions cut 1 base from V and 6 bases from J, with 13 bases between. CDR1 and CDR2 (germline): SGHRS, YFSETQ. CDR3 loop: CASSLRGALSEAFF. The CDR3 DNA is TGCGCCAGCAGCTTGAGGGGGGCTCTATCTGAAGCTTTCTTT.

The CDR3 region is CRVGGYTF. In DNA, the CDR3 is TGCAGGGTCGGTGGCTACACCTTC. This chain connects TRBV20-1 to TRBJ1-2; D uncertain. Germline CDR1 reads DFQATT; CDR2 reads SNEGSKA (reference sequence). The CDR3 sequence is 8 residues long.

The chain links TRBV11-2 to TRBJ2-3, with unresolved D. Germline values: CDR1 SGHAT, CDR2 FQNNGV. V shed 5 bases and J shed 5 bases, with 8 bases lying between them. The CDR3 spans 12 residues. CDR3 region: CASSIDRDTQYF. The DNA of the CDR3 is TGTGCCAGCAGCATCGACCGAGATACGCAGTATTTT.

CDR3 sequence (DNA): TGTGCCACCAGCAGAGGGGATACCTATGGCTACACCTTC. Amino acid sequence: CATSRGDTYGYTF. The V and J genes are TRBV15 and TRBJ1-2; unclear D gene. CDR3 size: 13 residues. CDR1 is LNHNV and CDR2 is YYDKDF in the germline V gene (reference sequence). V shed 1 base and J shed 4 bases, with 7 bases lying between them.

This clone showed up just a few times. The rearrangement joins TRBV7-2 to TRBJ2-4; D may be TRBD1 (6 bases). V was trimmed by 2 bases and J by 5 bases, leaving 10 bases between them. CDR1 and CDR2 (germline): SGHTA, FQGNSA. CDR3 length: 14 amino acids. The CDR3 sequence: CASSLNRVQNIQYF. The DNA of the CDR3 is TGTGCCAGCAGCTTAAACAGGGTACAAAACATTCAGTACTTC.

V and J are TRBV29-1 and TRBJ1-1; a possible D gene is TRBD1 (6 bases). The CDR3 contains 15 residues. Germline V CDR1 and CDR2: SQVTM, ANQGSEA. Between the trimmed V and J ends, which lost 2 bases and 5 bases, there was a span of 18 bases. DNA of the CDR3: TGCAGCGTTGAACCGGGAGGCAGGGGATATACTGAAGCTTTCTTT. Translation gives CSVEPGGRGYTEAFF.